These T cell receptor beta chains were read from a single sample in a study of T cell changes during pregnancy in multiple sclerosis. Method: immunoSEQ multiplex PCR; TCRdb's copy keeps in-frame clones and lacks some. Of under 55,000 clones in the sample, 93% were seen once. The input for sequencing was peripheral blood, taken in the second trimester of pregnancy. The source is a female donor with multiple sclerosis, enrolled in a pregnancy study. Both conserved end residues are part of each CDR3. Fields, in order: D gene, V gene, CDR3 length, clone size, J gene, CDR3 DNA, CDR3 protein. The D gene is left open where the match is weak. The size field is filled for only some rows; it gives once, few, many or a size class.

D gene: TRBD2
V gene: TRBV7-3
CDR3 length: 15
clone size: NA
J gene: TRBJ2-7
CDR3 DNA: TGTGCCAGCAGCATATTTGGCGGGAGCATGTACGAGCAGTACTTC
CDR3 protein: CASSIFGGSMYEQYF

D gene: TRBD1
V gene: TRBV14
CDR3 length: 17
clone size: once
J gene: TRBJ1-3
CDR3 DNA: TGTGCCAGCAGCCAGGGGGCTGGACAGGGGAACGGAAACACCATATATTTT
CDR3 protein: CASSQGAGQGNGNTIYF

D gene: TRBD2
V gene: TRBV2
CDR3 length: 15
clone size: NA
J gene: TRBJ2-5
CDR3 DNA: TGTGCCAGCAGCAATAGCGGGAGGGGCGAAGAGACCCAGTACTTC
CDR3 protein: CASSNSGRGEETQYF

D gene: TRBD1
V gene: TRBV5-1
CDR3 length: 14
clone size: NA
J gene: TRBJ2-7
CDR3 DNA: TGCGCCAGCAGCTTGGGGGACAGGGTCTACGAGCAGTACTTC
CDR3 protein: CASSLGDRVYEQYF

D gene: TRBD2
V gene: TRBV7-3
CDR3 length: 15
clone size: NA
J gene: TRBJ2-1
CDR3 DNA: TGTGCCAGCAGCCCCTTAGCGGGAGAATTGAATGAGCAGTTCTTC
CDR3 protein: CASSPLAGELNEQFF

D gene: NA
V gene: TRBV5-1
CDR3 length: 15
clone size: NA
J gene: TRBJ2-1
CDR3 DNA: TGCGCCAGCAGCTTGGAAGGCAGGGATATACCTGAGCAGTTCTTC
CDR3 protein: CASSLEGRDIPEQFF

D gene: TRBD1
V gene: TRBV29-1
CDR3 length: 17
clone size: NA
J gene: TRBJ1-2
CDR3 DNA: TGCAGCGTTGATTCAGGGACAGGGGGCCGAAATGACTATGGCTACACCTTC
CDR3 protein: CSVDSGTGGRNDYGYTF

D gene: TRBD2
V gene: TRBV2
CDR3 length: 17
clone size: once
J gene: TRBJ2-5
CDR3 DNA: TGTGCCAGCAGTACCAGCCTGGGACTAGCGGGAGAAGAGACCCAGTACTTC
CDR3 protein: CASSTSLGLAGEETQYF

D gene: NA
V gene: TRBV30
CDR3 length: 13
clone size: NA
J gene: TRBJ2-1
CDR3 DNA: TGTGCCTGGAACAGGAACTCCTACAATGAGCAGTTCTTC
CDR3 protein: CAWNRNSYNEQFF

D gene: TRBD1
V gene: TRBV7-9
CDR3 length: 14
clone size: NA
J gene: TRBJ2-7
CDR3 DNA: TGTGCCAGCAGCTTACCTCAGGGGGCCGGGGAGCAGTACTTC
CDR3 protein: CASSLPQGAGEQYF

D gene: TRBD1
V gene: TRBV4-3
CDR3 length: 16
clone size: NA
J gene: TRBJ2-2
CDR3 DNA: TGCGCCAGCAGCCACTCGACAGGGGCCGACACCGGGGAGCTGTTTTTT
CDR3 protein: CASSHSTGADTGELFF